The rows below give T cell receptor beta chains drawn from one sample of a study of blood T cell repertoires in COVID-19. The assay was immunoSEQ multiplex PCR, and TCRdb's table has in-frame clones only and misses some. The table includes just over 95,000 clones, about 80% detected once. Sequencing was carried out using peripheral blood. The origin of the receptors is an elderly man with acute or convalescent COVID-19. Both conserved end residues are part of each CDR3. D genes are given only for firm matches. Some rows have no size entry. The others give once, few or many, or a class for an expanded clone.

cdr3_aa: CASSEGIYSGNTIYF
cdr3_nt: TGTGCCAGCAGTGAAGGAATCTACTCTGGAAACACCATATATTTT
clone_size: NA
j_call: TRBJ1-3
d_call: NA
v_call: TRBV6-1

cdr3_aa: CASRARGENTEAFF
cdr3_nt: TGTGCCAGTAGAGCCAGGGGGGAGAACACTGAAGCTTTCTTT
clone_size: NA
j_call: TRBJ1-1
d_call: TRBD1
v_call: TRBV19

cdr3_aa: CASTPLGGGSTDTQYF
cdr3_nt: TGTGCCAGCACTCCCCTGGGCGGGGGCAGCACAGATACGCAGTATTTT
clone_size: NA
j_call: TRBJ2-3
d_call: NA
v_call: TRBV6-6

cdr3_aa: CASSKHRTANEQFF
cdr3_nt: TGTGCCAGCAGCAAACACAGGACGGCCAATGAGCAGTTCTTC
clone_size: NA
j_call: TRBJ2-1
d_call: NA
v_call: TRBV11-3

cdr3_aa: CASSNDRGINYGYTF
cdr3_nt: TGTGCCAGCAGTAATGACAGGGGGATTAACTATGGCTACACCTTC
clone_size: NA
j_call: TRBJ1-2
d_call: TRBD1
v_call: TRBV6-5

cdr3_aa: CAISESRQGAEKLFF
cdr3_nt: TGTGCCATCAGTGAGTCGCGACAGGGGGCAGAAAAACTGTTTTTT
clone_size: NA
j_call: TRBJ1-4
d_call: TRBD1
v_call: TRBV10-3

cdr3_aa: CASRVGDNLDTIYF
cdr3_nt: TGTGCCAGCAGGGTCGGGGACAATCTAGACACCATATATTTT
clone_size: NA
j_call: TRBJ1-3
d_call: NA
v_call: TRBV2

cdr3_aa: CASSDRDRAYNEQFF
cdr3_nt: TGTGCCAGCAGCGACCGGGACAGGGCTTACAATGAGCAGTTCTTC
clone_size: NA
j_call: TRBJ2-1
d_call: TRBD1
v_call: TRBV11-3

cdr3_aa: CAWKGASGNEQYF
cdr3_nt: TGTGCCTGGAAGGGGGCTAGCGGGAACGAGCAGTACTTC
clone_size: NA
j_call: TRBJ2-7
d_call: TRBD2
v_call: TRBV30

cdr3_aa: CSAVGGKEQFF
cdr3_nt: TGCAGTGCTGTCGGGGGGAAGGAGCAGTTCTTC
clone_size: NA
j_call: TRBJ2-1
d_call: TRBD2
v_call: TRBV20-1

cdr3_aa: CSARAPEQFF
cdr3_nt: TGCAGTGCTAGAGCTCCCGAGCAGTTCTTC
clone_size: NA
j_call: TRBJ2-1
d_call: NA
v_call: TRBV20-1

cdr3_aa: CASSLNPRLISGNTIYF
cdr3_nt: TGTGCCAGCAGTTTAAACCCCAGGTTGATCTCTGGAAACACCATATATTTT
clone_size: NA
j_call: TRBJ1-3
d_call: NA
v_call: TRBV2

cdr3_aa: CASSLVLRSYEQYF
cdr3_nt: TGCGCCAGCAGCCTAGTCCTACGCTCCTACGAGCAGTACTTC
clone_size: many
j_call: TRBJ2-7
d_call: NA
v_call: TRBV4-1

cdr3_aa: CASSLSNSPLHF
cdr3_nt: TGTGCCAGCAGCTTGTCGAATTCACCCCTCCACTTT
clone_size: once
j_call: TRBJ1-6
d_call: NA
v_call: TRBV7-9

cdr3_aa: CASSEQQGGQPQHF
cdr3_nt: TGTGCCAGCAGCGAACAACAGGGTGGTCAGCCCCAGCATTTT
clone_size: few
j_call: TRBJ1-5
d_call: NA
v_call: TRBV7-2

cdr3_aa: CASSRDRGRRDGYTF
cdr3_nt: TGTGCCAGCAGCCGAGACAGGGGGCGGCGAGATGGCTACACCTTC
clone_size: few
j_call: TRBJ1-2
d_call: TRBD1
v_call: TRBV3-1/TRBV3-2

cdr3_aa: CATSRVRTGNNEQFF
cdr3_nt: TGTGCCACCAGCAGAGTTAGGACGGGAAACAATGAGCAGTTCTTC
clone_size: once
j_call: TRBJ2-1
d_call: NA
v_call: TRBV15

cdr3_aa: CASSQNLLPVSRGETQYF
cdr3_nt: TGTGCCAGCAGCCAAAACTTACTCCCTGTGTCACGGGGAGAGACCCAGTACTTC
clone_size: NA
j_call: TRBJ2-5
d_call: NA
v_call: TRBV7-6

cdr3_aa: CASPPRGARVVNQPQHF
cdr3_nt: TGTGCCAGCCCTCCCCGGGGGGCCAGGGTAGTAAATCAGCCCCAGCATTTT
clone_size: NA
j_call: TRBJ1-5
d_call: NA
v_call: TRBV28

cdr3_aa: CASSFGQMSTDTQYF
cdr3_nt: TGTGCCAGCAGTTTTGGCCAGATGAGCACAGATACGCAGTATTTT
clone_size: NA
j_call: TRBJ2-3
d_call: NA
v_call: TRBV27

cdr3_aa: CAWSVRESEQFF
cdr3_nt: TGTGCCTGGAGTGTACGGGAGAGTGAGCAGTTCTTC
clone_size: NA
j_call: TRBJ2-1
d_call: NA
v_call: TRBV30

cdr3_aa: CASTQWDRGNTIYF
cdr3_nt: TGTGCCAGTACCCAGTGGGACAGGGGAAACACCATATATTTT
clone_size: NA
j_call: TRBJ1-3
d_call: TRBD1
v_call: TRBV19